This is a list of T cell receptor beta chains from one sample in a study of cytomegalovirus exposure and HLA in healthy donors. Sequenced by immunoSEQ multiplex PCR; TCRdb stores in-frame clones only, minus some. The data contain 120,000 or so clones, around 78% of them singletons. Sequenced: PBMCs. The receptors were gathered from a woman aged 40 to 50 in good health and CMV-seronegative. CDR3s include the opening cysteine and the closing phenylalanine or tryptophan. A D gene is named only where the DNA matches it firmly. Clone size is shown for a subset of rows, as once, few, many or a class of expanded clone.

V	size	D	J	CDR3	DNA
TRBV27	once	.	TRBJ2-7	CASSLQGSYEQYF	TGTGCCAGCAGTCTACAGGGATCCTACGAGCAGTACTTC
TRBV5-1	.	TRBD2	TRBJ2-1	CASSLRGLAGEAQFF	TGCGCCAGCAGCTTGAGAGGGCTAGCGGGAGAGGCACAGTTCTTC
TRBV28	.	.	TRBJ2-2	CASRAGQLTGELFF	TGTGCCAGCAGGGCCGGACAACTTACCGGGGAGCTGTTTTTT
TRBV13	.	TRBD2	TRBJ2-2	CASSLLAGETGELFF	TGTGCCAGCAGCTTACTAGCGGGAGAAACCGGGGAGCTGTTTTTT
TRBV7-9	.	.	TRBJ2-7	CASSWTVGEQYF	TGTGCCAGCAGCTGGACAGTAGGGGAGCAGTACTTC
TRBV7-9	.	.	TRBJ2-5	CSSRLDGLQETQYF	TGTTCCAGCAGATTAGACGGACTCCAAGAGACCCAGTACTTC
TRBV6-5	.	TRBD2	TRBJ2-3	CASSRGLVQTQYF	TGTGCCAGCAGTAGGGGACTAGTTCAGACGCAGTATTTT
TRBV9	few	TRBD2	TRBJ2-7	CASENIGTSGDEQYF	TGTGCCAGTGAGAACATCGGGACTAGCGGGGACGAGCAGTACTTC
TRBV28	.	.	TRBJ1-5	CASSFLEGSNQPQHF	TGTGCCAGCAGTTTTCTGGAGGGTAGCAATCAGCCCCAGCATTTT
TRBV6-1	.	.	TRBJ1-1	CASSDQEDTEAFF	TGTGCCAGCAGTGATCAGGAGGACACTGAAGCTTTCTTT
TRBV18	.	.	TRBJ2-5	CASSPPGVAETQYF	TGTGCCAGCTCACCCCCGGGAGTGGCAGAGACCCAGTACTTC
TRBV4-3	.	TRBD2	TRBJ2-3	CASSQVTSGSGTQYF	TGCGCCAGCAGCCAAGTAACTAGCGGGAGTGGTACGCAGTATTTT
TRBV28	.	.	TRBJ1-2	CASSLFPQTRGYTF	TGTGCCAGCAGTTTATTCCCACAAACGCGGGGCTACACCTTC
TRBV19	once	TRBD1	TRBJ2-7	CASSSRDRVIEQYF	TGTGCCAGTAGTTCCCGGGACAGGGTCATCGAGCAGTACTTC
TRBV7-6	.	TRBD1	TRBJ2-2	CASSFLNRGGTGELFF	TGTGCCAGCAGCTTCCTGAACAGGGGTGGTACCGGGGAGCTGTTTTTT
TRBV7-2	.	.	TRBJ2-7	CASSLISSPEQYF	TGTGCCAGCAGCCTGATAAGCTCCCCCGAGCAGTACTTC